Sequencing of this T cell receptor beta chain was carried out in a study of shared clonotypes between healthy human individuals. Overall study findings and caveats: It was observed that 5% to 6.5% of naive CD4 clonotypes were shared across a few donors. Sequencing depth was a factor that was expected to affect clonotype sharing among donors. Clonotypes which were not shared had lower generation probabilities than clonotypes that all four donors shared.

CD45RO-negative, CCR7-positively selected cells formed the naive CD8 fraction, excluding terminally differentiated effector memory CD45RA+ cells. Libraries were prepared by immunoSEQ multiplex PCR; TCRdb keeps only in-frame clonotypes and omits some of them. The table records about 800,000 clones, 95% to 97% of them present only once. Remarks on this clone: Its target is not known.

CDR1 and CDR2 (germline): MDHEN, SYDVKM. The junction had 13 bases not matched to a gene; V was cut back by 6 bases and J by 3 bases. The CDR3 is made up of 16 amino acids. The sample consisted of naive CD8+ T cells sorted from blood. The sequence was collected from a man aged 30-40 years in good health. The J gene is TRBJ2-5, the V gene TRBV28; the match to TRBD1 covers 7 bases. CDR3 loop: CASSDLRDRGKETQYF. The DNA for the CDR3 is TGTGCCAGCAGCGACCTCCGGGACAGAGGAAAAGAGACCCAGTACTTC. Full variable domain (missing parts from reference TRBV28 and TRBJ2-5): DVKVTQSSRYLVKRTGEKVFLECVQDMDHENMFWYRQDPGLGLRLIYFSYDVKMKEKGDIPEGYSVSREKKERFSLILESASTNQTSMYLCASSDLRDRGKETQYFGPGTRLLVL.